The 3 T cell receptor beta chains in this list originate from one sample, sequenced in a study of blood T cell repertoires in COVID-19 (dated by TCRdb to the early 2020s). To prepare the library, the immunoSEQ multiplex PCR assay was applied. This is the immuneACCESS table as TCRdb keeps it, with only in-frame sequences that have V and J called. A part of the clones is gone; compared with another copy, unresolved V genes explain less than half, and the rest is unexplained. This sample lists 60,000 to 85,000 clones; approximately 79% were detected once. The biggest ten clones account for 2% to 3% of the sample. The specimen was peripheral blood. The receptors stem from a human donor with acute or convalescent COVID-19. The donor label of this sample is uncertain.

The chain employs TRBV15 and TRBJ2-3, with 7 bases lining up with TRBD2. Germline trimming cut 0 bases from V and 6 bases from J; bases unmatched to any gene: 9. Germline CDR1 is LNHNV and CDR2 is YYDKDF (reference sequence). CDR3 length: 16 amino acids. The CDR3 loop is CATSREASGSMDTQYF. CDR3 bases: TGTGCCACCAGCAGAGAAGCTAGCGGATCCATGGATACGCAGTATTTT.

V gene TRBV5-1 combines with J gene TRBJ1-4; 10 nucleotides line up with TRBD1. Germline V gene lookup returns CDR1 SGHRS and CDR2 YFSETQ. Trimming at V came to 4 bases and at J to 4 bases, leaving 4 bases not matched to a gene. The CDR3 length is 15 residues. Here the CDR3 reads CASSRDRGSNEKLFF. In nucleotides, the CDR3 is TGCGCCAGCAGCCGGGACAGGGGCAGTAATGAAAAACTGTTTTTT.

J is TRBJ2-1 and V is TRBV18; TRBD2 agrees at 8 bases. With V trimmed by 2 bases and J by 1 base, 7 bases remained unmatched. This CDR3 spans 17 amino acids. Germline V gene sequence: CDR1 KGHSH, CDR2 LQKENI. DNA of the CDR3: TGTGCCAGCTCACCATCCGTGACTAGCGCATCCTACAATGAGCAGTTCTTC. As protein: CASSPSVTSASYNEQFF.